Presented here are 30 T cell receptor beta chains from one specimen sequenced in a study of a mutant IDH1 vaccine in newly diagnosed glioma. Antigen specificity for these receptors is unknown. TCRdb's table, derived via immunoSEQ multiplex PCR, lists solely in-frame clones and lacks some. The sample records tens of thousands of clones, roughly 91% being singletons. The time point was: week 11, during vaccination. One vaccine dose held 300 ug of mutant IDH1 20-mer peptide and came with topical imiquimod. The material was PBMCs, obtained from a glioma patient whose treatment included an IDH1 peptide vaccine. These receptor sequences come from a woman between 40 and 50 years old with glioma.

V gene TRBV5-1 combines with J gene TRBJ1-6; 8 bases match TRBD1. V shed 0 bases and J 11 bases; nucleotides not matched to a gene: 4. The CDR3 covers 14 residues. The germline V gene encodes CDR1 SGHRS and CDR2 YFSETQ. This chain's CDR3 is CASSLDRGKAPLHF. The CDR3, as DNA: TGCGCCAGCAGCTTGGACAGGGGGAAAGCACCCCTCCACTTT. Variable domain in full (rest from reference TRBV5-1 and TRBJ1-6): KAGVTQTPRYLIKTRGQQVTLSCSPISGHRSVSWYQQTPGQGLQFLFEYFSETQRNKGNFPGRFSGRQFSNSRSEMNVSTLELGDSALYLCASSLDRGKAPLHFGNGTRLTVT.

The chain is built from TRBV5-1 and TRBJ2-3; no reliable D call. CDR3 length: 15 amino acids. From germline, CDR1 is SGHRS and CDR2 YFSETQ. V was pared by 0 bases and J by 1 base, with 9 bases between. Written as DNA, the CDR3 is TGCGCCAGCAGCTTGGACACGTTTGGCACAGATACGCAGTATTTT. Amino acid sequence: CASSLDTFGTDTQYF.

This CDR3 reads CASSETGLNTEAFF. The CDR3 region has the DNA TGCGCCAGCAGTGAAACGGGTTTGAACACTGAAGCTTTCTTT. The V and J genes are TRBV10-1 and TRBJ1-1; D is unclear. Germline V gene sequence: CDR1 WNHNN, CDR2 SYGVQD (reference sequence). This CDR3 region has 14 residues. V gave up 3 bases and J gave up 0 bases, with 8 bases separating them.

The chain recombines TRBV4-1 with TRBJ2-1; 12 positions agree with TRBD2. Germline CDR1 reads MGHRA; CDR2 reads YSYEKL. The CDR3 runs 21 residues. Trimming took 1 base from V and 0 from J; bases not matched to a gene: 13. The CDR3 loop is CASSQGRLAGDHRGSYNEQFF. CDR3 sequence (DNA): TGCGCCAGCAGCCAAGGTAGACTAGCGGGGGACCACAGGGGCTCCTACAATGAGCAGTTCTTC.

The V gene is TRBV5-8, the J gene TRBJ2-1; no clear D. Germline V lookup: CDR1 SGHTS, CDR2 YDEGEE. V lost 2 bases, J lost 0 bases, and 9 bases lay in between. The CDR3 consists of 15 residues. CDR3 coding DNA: TGTGCCAGCAGCTTAACAGAGAACTCCTACAATGAGCAGTTCTTC. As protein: CASSLTENSYNEQFF.

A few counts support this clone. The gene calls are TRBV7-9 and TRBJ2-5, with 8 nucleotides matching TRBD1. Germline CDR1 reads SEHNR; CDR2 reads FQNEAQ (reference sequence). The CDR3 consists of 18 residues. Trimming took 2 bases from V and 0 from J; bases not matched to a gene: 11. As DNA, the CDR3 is TGTGCCAGCAGCTTACTAAGGAGGGGACAGGCAGACCAAGAGACCCAGTACTTC. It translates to CASSLLRRGQADQETQYF.

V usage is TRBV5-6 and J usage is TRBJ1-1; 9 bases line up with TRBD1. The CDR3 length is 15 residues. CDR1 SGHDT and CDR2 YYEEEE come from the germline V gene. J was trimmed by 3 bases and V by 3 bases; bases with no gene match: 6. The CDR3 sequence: CASSYRTGADTEAFF. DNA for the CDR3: TGTGCCAGCAGCTACCGGACAGGGGCGGACACTGAAGCTTTCTTT.

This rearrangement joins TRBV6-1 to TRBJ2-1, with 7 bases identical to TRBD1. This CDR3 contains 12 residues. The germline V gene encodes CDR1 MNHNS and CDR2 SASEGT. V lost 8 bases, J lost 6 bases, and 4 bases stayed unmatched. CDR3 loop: CASLTGTNEQFF. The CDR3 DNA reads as TGTGCCAGCTTGACAGGGACCAATGAGCAGTTCTTC.

CDR3 in amino acids: CASSSEGFSNEKLFF. The CDR3 DNA follows: TGCGCCAGCAGCTCTGAGGGGTTCTCTAATGAAAAACTGTTTTTT. The chain has TRBV5-1 and TRBJ1-4, with D possibly being TRBD1 (5 bases). There are 15 residues in the CDR3. V was clipped by 3 bases and J by 3 bases, with 12 bases between them. Germline CDR1 SGHRS, CDR2 YFSETQ.

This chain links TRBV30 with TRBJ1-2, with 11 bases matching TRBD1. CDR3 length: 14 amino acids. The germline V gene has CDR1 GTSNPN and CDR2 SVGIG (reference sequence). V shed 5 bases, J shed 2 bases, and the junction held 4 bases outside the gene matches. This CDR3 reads CAWSRDRGNYGYTF. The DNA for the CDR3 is TGTGCCTGGTCGAGGGACAGGGGGAACTATGGCTACACCTTC. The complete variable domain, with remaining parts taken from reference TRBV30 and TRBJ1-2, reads SQTIHQWPATLVQPVGSPLSLECTVEGTSNPNLYWYRQAAGRGLQLLFYSVGIGQISSEVPQNLSASRPQDRQFILSSKKLLLSDSGFYLCAWSRDRGNYGYTFGSGTRLTVV.

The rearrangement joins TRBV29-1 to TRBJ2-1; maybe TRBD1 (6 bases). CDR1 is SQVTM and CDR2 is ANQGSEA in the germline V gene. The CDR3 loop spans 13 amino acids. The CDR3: CGAQGVYYNEQFF. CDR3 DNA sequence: TGCGGCGCACAGGGAGTTTACTACAATGAGCAGTTCTTC.

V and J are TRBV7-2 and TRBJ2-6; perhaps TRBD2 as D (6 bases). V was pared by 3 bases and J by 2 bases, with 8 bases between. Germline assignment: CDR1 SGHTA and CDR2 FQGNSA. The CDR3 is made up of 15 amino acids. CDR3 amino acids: CASSFSGAGANVLTF. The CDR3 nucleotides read TGTGCCAGCAGCTTTTCGGGGGCTGGGGCCAACGTCCTGACTTTC.

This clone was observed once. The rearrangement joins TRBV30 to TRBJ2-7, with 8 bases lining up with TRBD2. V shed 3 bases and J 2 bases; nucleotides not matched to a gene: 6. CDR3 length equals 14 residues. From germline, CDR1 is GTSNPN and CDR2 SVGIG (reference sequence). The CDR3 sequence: CAWRRAGGPYEQYF. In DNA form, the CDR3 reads TGTGCCTGGAGGAGGGCGGGAGGCCCCTACGAGCAGTACTTC.

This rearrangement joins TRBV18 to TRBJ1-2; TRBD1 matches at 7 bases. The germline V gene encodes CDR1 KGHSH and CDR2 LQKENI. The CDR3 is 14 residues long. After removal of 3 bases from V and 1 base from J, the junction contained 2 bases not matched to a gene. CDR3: CASSPDRFNYGYTF. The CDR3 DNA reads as TGTGCCAGCTCACCGGACAGGTTTAACTATGGCTACACCTTC.

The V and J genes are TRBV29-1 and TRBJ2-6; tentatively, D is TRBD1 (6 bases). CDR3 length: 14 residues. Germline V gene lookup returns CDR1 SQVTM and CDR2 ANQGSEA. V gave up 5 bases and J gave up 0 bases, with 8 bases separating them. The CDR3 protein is CSVQQGSGANVLTF. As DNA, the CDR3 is TGCAGCGTTCAACAGGGCTCTGGGGCCAACGTCCTGACTTTC. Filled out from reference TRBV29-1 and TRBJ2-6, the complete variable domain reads SAVISQKPSRDICQRGTSLTIQCQVDSQVTMMFWYRQQPGQSLTLIATANQGSEATYESGFVIDKFPISRPNLTFSTLTVSNMSPEDSSIYLCSVQQGSGANVLTFGAGSRLTVL.

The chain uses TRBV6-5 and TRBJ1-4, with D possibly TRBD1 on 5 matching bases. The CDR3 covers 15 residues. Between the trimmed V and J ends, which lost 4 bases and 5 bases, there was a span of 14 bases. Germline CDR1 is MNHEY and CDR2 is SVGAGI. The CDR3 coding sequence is TGTGCCAGCAGTTCCCTGGGGTCAGGGAATGAAAAACTGTTTTTT. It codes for CASSSLGSGNEKLFF.

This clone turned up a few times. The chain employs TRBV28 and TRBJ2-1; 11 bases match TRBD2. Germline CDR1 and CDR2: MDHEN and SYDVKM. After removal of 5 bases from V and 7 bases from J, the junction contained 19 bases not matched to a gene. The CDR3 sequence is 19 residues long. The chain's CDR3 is CASSPPRGLAARAGNEQFF. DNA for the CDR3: TGTGCCAGCAGTCCTCCCCGGGGACTAGCGGCCCGGGCAGGGAATGAGCAGTTCTTC.

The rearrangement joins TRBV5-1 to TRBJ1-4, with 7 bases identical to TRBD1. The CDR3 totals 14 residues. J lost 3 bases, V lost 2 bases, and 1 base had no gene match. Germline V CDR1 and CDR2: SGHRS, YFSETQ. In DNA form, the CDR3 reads TGCGCCAGCAGCTTTGGGACAGCTAATGAAAAACTGTTTTTT. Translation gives CASSFGTANEKLFF.

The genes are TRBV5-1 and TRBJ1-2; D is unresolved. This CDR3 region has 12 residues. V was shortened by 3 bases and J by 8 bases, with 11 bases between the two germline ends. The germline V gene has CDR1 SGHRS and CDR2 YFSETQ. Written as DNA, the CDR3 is TGCGCCAGCAGCTACGGGTTGCGCGGCTACACCTTC. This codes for CASSYGLRGYTF.

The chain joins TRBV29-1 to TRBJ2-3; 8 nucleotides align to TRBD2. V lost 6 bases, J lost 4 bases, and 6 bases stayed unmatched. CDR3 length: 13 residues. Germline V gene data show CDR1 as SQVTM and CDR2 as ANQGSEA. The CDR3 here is CSVISGSADTQYF. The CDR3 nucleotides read TGCAGCGTCATAAGCGGGAGTGCAGATACGCAGTATTTT.

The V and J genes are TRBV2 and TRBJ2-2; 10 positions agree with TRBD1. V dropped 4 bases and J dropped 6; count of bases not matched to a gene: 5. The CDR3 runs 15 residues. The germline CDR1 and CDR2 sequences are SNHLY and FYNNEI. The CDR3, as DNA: TGTGCCAGCAGTGGGGGACAGGGGTATGCCGGGGAGCTGTTTTTT. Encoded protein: CASSGGQGYAGELFF.

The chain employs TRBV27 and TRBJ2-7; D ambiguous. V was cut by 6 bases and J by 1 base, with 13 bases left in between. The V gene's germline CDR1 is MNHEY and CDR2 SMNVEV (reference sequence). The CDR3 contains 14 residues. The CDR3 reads CASSPQASSYEQYF. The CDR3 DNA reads TGTGCCAGCAGCCCCCAAGCCAGTTCCTACGAGCAGTACTTC.

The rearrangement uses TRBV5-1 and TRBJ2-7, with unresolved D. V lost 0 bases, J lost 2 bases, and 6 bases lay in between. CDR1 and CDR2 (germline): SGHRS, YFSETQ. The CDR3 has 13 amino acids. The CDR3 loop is CASSLEVPYEQYF. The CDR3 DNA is TGCGCCAGCAGCTTGGAGGTGCCCTACGAGCAGTACTTC.

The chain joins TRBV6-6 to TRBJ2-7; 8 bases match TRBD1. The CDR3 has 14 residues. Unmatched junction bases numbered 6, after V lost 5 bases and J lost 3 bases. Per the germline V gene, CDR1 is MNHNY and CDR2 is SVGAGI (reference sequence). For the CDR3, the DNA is TGTGCCAGCAGTCCCGGGACAGGTGTCTACGAGCAGTACTTC. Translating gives CASSPGTGVYEQYF.

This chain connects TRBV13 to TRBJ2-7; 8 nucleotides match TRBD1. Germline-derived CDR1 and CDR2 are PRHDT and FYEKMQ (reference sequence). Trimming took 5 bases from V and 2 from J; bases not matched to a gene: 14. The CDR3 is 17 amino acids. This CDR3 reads CASSPSSGTGVPYEQYF. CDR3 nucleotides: TGTGCCAGCAGCCCCTCTTCCGGGACAGGCGTTCCCTACGAGCAGTACTTC.

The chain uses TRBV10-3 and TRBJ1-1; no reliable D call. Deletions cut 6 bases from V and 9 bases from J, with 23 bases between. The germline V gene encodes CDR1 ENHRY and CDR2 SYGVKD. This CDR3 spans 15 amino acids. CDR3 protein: CAIRENPLAGLQAFF. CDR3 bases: TGTGCCATCAGGGAGAATCCCTTAGCGGGCCTCCAAGCTTTCTTT.

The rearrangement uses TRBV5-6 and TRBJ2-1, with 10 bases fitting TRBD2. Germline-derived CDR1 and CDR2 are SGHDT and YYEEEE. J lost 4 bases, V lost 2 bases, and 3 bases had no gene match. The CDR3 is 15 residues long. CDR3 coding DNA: TGTGCCAGCAGCTTCGGACTAGCGGATTACAATGAGCAGTTCTTC. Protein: CASSFGLADYNEQFF.

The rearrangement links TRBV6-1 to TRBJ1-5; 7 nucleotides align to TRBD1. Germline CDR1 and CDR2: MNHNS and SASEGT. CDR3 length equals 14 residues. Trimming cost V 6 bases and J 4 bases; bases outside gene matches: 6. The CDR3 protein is CASREGARNQPQHF. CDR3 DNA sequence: TGTGCCAGCAGGGAGGGGGCTAGGAATCAGCCCCAGCATTTT.

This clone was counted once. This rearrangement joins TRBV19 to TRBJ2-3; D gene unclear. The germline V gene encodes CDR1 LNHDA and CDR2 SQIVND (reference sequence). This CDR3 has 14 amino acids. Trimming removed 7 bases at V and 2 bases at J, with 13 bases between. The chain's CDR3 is CASKKEQFTDTQYF. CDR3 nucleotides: TGTGCCAGTAAAAAGGAACAGTTCACAGATACGCAGTATTTT.

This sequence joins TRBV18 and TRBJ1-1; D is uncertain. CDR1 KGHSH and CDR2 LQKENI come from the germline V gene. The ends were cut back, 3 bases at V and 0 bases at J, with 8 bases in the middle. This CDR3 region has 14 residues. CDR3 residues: CASSPRELNTEAFF. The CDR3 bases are TGTGCCAGCTCACCCCGGGAGCTGAACACTGAAGCTTTCTTT.